This TCR beta chain was recorded in a study of cytomegalovirus exposure and HLA in healthy donors. Primers included in the PCR were 60 Vbeta and 13 Jbeta primers. Profiling relied on immunoSEQ multiplex PCR, and the TCRdb table lists in-frame clones only, not all of them. The sample gives about 170,000 clones, around 80% of which show up once; about 2% is in the top ten. This clone was detected only once. The target antigen is unknown. The CDR3 is 15 residues long. The germline V gene encodes CDR1 ENHRY and CDR2 SYGVKD. V gave up 8 bases and J gave up 0 bases, with 13 bases separating them. Study-wide results and limits: Follow-up analysis found HLA locus-dependent TCR association rates, highest for DRB1 and lowest for HLA-C. Another analysis was done later, and it associated around 15,000 TCR beta sequences with HLA alleles at 0.05 false discovery rate. As a later analysis showed, a missense DCLRE1C variant was linked to trimming of TCR beta V- and J-genes. As a later analysis revealed, most CMV-associated TCR beta chains appeared HLA-restricted.

The specimen sequenced was PBMCs. V and J are TRBV10-3 and TRBJ2-2; D might be TRBD2 (5 bases). The receptor's source is a woman aged 25-40 years in good health and CMV-seropositive. CDR3 DNA: TGTGCCATCCGGGATGACTTTCCGAACACCGGGGAGCTGTTTTTT. This gives the protein CAIRDDFPNTGELFF.